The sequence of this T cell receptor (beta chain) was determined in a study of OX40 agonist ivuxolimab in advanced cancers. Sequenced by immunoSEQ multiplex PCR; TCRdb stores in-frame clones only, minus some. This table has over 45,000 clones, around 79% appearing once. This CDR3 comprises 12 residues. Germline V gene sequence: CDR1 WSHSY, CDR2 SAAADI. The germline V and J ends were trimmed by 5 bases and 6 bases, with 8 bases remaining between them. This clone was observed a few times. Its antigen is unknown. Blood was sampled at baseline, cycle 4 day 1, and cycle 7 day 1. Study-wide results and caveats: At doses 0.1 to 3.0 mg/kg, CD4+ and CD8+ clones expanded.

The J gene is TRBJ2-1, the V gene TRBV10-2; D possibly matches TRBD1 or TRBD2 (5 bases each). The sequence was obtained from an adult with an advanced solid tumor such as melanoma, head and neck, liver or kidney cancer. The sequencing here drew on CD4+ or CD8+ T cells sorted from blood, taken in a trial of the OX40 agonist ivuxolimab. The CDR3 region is CASSWGTNEQFF. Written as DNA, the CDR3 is TGCGCCAGCAGTTGGGGGACCAATGAGCAGTTCTTC.